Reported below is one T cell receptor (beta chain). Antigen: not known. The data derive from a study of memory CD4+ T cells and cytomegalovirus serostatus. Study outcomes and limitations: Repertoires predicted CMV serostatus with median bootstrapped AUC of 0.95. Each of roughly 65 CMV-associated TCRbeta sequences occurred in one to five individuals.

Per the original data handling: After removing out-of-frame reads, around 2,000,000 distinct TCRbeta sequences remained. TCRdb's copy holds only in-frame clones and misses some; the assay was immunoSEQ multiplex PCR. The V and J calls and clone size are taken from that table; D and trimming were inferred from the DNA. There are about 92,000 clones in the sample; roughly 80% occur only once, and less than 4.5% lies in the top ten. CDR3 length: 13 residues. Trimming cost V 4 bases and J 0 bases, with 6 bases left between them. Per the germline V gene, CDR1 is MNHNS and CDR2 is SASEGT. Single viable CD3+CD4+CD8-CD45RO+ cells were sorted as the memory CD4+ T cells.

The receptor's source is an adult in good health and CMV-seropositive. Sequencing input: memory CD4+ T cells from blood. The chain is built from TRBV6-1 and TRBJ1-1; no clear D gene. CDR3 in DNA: TGTGCCAGCAGTGGACCAATGAACACTGAAGCTTTCTTT. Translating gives CASSGPMNTEAFF.